These 30 T cell receptor beta chains share one sample of origin, sequenced in a study of neurological immune-mediated disorders. One entry per CDR3 protein, called by TCRdb with MiXCR from the 5' RACE reads. The sample holds about 58,000 distinct CDR3 sequences; 2.5% are singletons and the top ten take around 3%. The sample taken for sequencing was PBMCs. These receptors were obtained from a man aged 50 to 60 with multiple sclerosis.

This clonotype was found a few times. A much larger clone lies one base from this, so it may be a read error. J is TRBJ2-6 and V is TRBV6-2 or TRBV6-3; 12 nucleotides match TRBD1. This CDR3 is 18 amino acids long. In germline, CDR1 is MNHEY, CDR2 SVGEGT. The CDR3 spells CASSRPGQGATGAKVLTF. The CDR3 nucleotides are TGTGCCAGCAGTCGACCGGGACAGGGGGCGACCGGGGCCAAAGTCCTGACTTTC.

At least ten counts were recorded for this clonotype. V is TRBV11-2 and J is TRBJ2-7; D may be TRBD1 or TRBD2 (6 bases each). This CDR3 is built from 19 residues. Per the germline V gene, CDR1 is SGHAT and CDR2 is FQNNGV. V shed 5 bases and J shed 0 bases, with 26 bases lying between them. The chain's CDR3 is CASSRLSAGGGPSSYEQYF. CDR3 nucleotide sequence: TGTGCCAGCAGCCGACTCTCGGCGGGTGGGGGGCCTAGCTCCTACGAGCAGTACTTC.

This clonotype was found many times. The CDR3 DNA follows: TGTGCCAGCAGCCCAACAGGGAACGCCTACAATGAGCAGTTCTTC. Its translation is CASSPTGNAYNEQFF. V is TRBV6-2 or TRBV6-3 and J is TRBJ2-1; TRBD1 might be the D (6 bases). V shed 6 bases and J shed 2 bases, with 14 bases lying between them. Germline CDR1 MNHEY, CDR2 SVGEGT. This CDR3 contains 15 residues.

There are many counts of this clonotype. V is TRBV29-1 and J is TRBJ2-3; the D call may be TRBD1 or TRBD2 (5 bases each). The V gene's germline CDR1 is SQVTM and CDR2 ANQGSEA. The CDR3 covers 12 residues. The ends were cut back, 8 bases at V and 1 base at J, with 10 bases in the middle. The DNA of the CDR3 is TGCAGCTCAAGGGGAGGCACAGATACGCAGTATTTT. Encoded protein: CSSRGGTDTQYF.

In its sample, this clonotype was seen many times. This chain links TRBV7-2 with TRBJ1-2; TRBD1 might be the D (6 bases). The germline V gene has CDR1 SGHTA and CDR2 FQGNSA. The CDR3 extends over 13 amino acids. V was shortened by 5 bases and J by 8 bases, with 15 bases between the two germline ends. The CDR3 sequence is CASSVAGAQGYTF. The CDR3 region has the DNA TGTGCCAGCAGCGTGGCAGGGGCGCAGGGCTACACCTTC.

In this sample, this clonotype turned up many times. V is TRBV20-1 and J is TRBJ2-4; possible D gene TRBD1, 6 bases. CDR1 and CDR2 (germline): DFQATT, SNEGSKA (reference sequence). Trimming left V 5 bases short and J 11 bases short, with 16 bases between. The CDR3 is 12 amino acids. CDR3 coding DNA: TGCAGTGCTCATGACAGGATGGGGGTTCAGTACTTC. Protein: CSAHDRMGVQYF.

This clonotype appeared many times. The chain employs TRBV3-1 and TRBJ1-1; D unresolved. V was trimmed by 6 bases and J by 7 bases, leaving 15 bases between them. The CDR3 consists of 13 residues. Germline values: CDR1 LGHDT, CDR2 YNNKEL (reference sequence). CDR3 coding DNA: TGTGCCAGCAGTCCTAGGGTCGCTAGTGAAGCTTTCTTT. Translated: CASSPRVASEAFF.

At least ten counts were recorded for this clonotype. The genes are TRBV7-9 and TRBJ2-7; D remains ambiguous. CDR1 is SEHNR, CDR2 FQNEAQ, per germline (reference sequence). The CDR3 totals 15 residues. V lost 5 bases and J 3 bases, leaving 17 bases between the germline ends. The CDR3 DNA is TGTGCCAGCAGCCTGATCTCAGGACGGAGCTACGAGCAGTACTTC. Its protein is CASSLISGRSYEQYF.

Only a few counts were recorded for this clonotype. This rearrangement joins TRBV4-1 to TRBJ2-4; D uncertain. The CDR3 is 15 residues long. Trimming stripped 2 bases from V and 9 bases from J, with 17 bases between. Germline CDR1 and CDR2: MGHRA and YSYEKL. The CDR3 sequence is CASSQIQLTFGIQYF. The CDR3 nucleotides read TGCGCCAGCAGCCAAATACAACTAACCTTTGGCATTCAGTACTTC.

This clonotype occurred many times. This chain links TRBV7-2 with TRBJ2-1; D gene unclear. The CDR3 contains 15 residues. Germline-derived CDR1 and CDR2 are SGHTA and FQGNSA. V shed 4 bases and J shed 0 bases, with 10 bases lying between them. The CDR3 sequence: CASSSTASSYNEQFF. The CDR3 nucleotides read TGTGCCAGCAGCTCCACAGCGAGCTCCTACAATGAGCAGTTCTTC.

The table lists this clonotype with many counts. The rearrangement joins TRBV7-2 to TRBJ2-7, with 10 bases that match TRBD2. The CDR3 consists of 15 residues. Per the germline V gene, CDR1 is SGHTA and CDR2 is FQGNSA. V shed 5 bases and J 5 bases; nucleotides not matched to a gene: 9. The DNA for the CDR3 is TGTGCCAGCAGCCAACCGACTAGCGGGTGGGACGAGCAGTACTTC. Protein product: CASSQPTSGWDEQYF. The variable domain in full, with the rest retrieved from reference TRBV7-2 and TRBJ2-7, is GAGVSQSPSNKVTEKGKDVELRCDPISGHTALYWYRQSLGQGLEFLIYFQGNSAPDKSGLPSDRFSAERTGGSVSTLTIQRTQQEDSAVYLCASSQPTSGWDEQYFGPGTRLTVT.

The chain is built from TRBV10-2 and TRBJ1-1; a weak D match, TRBD1 (6 bases). Germline CDR1 WSHSY, CDR2 SAAADI. The length of the CDR3 is 14 residues. V lost 6 bases to trimming and J lost 1 base, with 12 bases between them. The CDR3 nucleotides are TGCGCCAGCAGACGCCAGGGGTCGAACACTGAAGCTTTCTTT. This gives the protein CASRRQGSNTEAFF.

This clonotype was recorded once. V is TRBV20-1 and J is TRBJ2-3, with D perhaps matching TRBD2 (5 bases). V was trimmed by 0 bases and J by 10 bases, leaving 11 bases between them. Germline-derived CDR1 and CDR2 are DFQATT and SNEGSKA (reference sequence). The CDR3 loop spans 12 amino acids. The CDR3 protein is CSARDPTSAQYF. CDR3 DNA: TGCAGTGCTAGAGATCCCACTAGTGCGCAGTATTTT.

This clonotype came up many times. V is TRBV20-1 and J is TRBJ2-3; 8 nucleotides align to TRBD2. With V trimmed by 1 base and J by 5 bases, 8 bases remained unmatched. The CDR3 is 15 amino acids. Germline loops: CDR1 DFQATT, CDR2 SNEGSKA (reference sequence). The CDR3 DNA sequence: TGCAGTGCTAGAGGGGTCGGGGGGGCGAAAGATACGCAGTATTTT. Encoded protein: CSARGVGGAKDTQYF.

The sample holds many counts of this clonotype. The chain links TRBV11-2 to TRBJ2-7; D remains ambiguous. The germline gives CDR1 SGHAT, CDR2 FQNNGV. The CDR3 runs to 12 residues. Trimming cost V 2 bases and J 2 bases, with 4 bases left between them. CDR3 sequence reads: CASSLLAYEQYF. In nucleotides, the CDR3 is TGTGCCAGCAGCTTACTCGCCTACGAGCAGTACTTC.

This clonotype was observed many times. The J gene is TRBJ1-2, the V gene TRBV20-1; D is possibly TRBD1 (5 bases). The germline V gene encodes CDR1 DFQATT and CDR2 SNEGSKA (reference sequence). This CDR3 region has 13 residues. Trimming shortened V by 3 bases and J by 6 bases, and 14 bases separated the two germline ends. For the CDR3, the DNA is TGCAGTGCTAGGGATAGGCAGGGCGATGGCTACACCTTC. Its protein product is CSARDRQGDGYTF.

This clonotype was recorded at least ten times. V is TRBV4-3 and J is TRBJ1-1; D call uncertain. The CDR3 covers 14 residues. Per germline, CDR1 LGHNA and CDR2 YSLEER. The V end lost 1 base, the J end lost 7 bases, and 13 bases lay between the germline ends. The CDR3 DNA is TGCGCCAGCAGCCAAGGCCGCTCTCCCGGTGAAGCTTTCTTT. Encoded protein: CASSQGRSPGEAFF.

For this clonotype: A much larger clone lies a single base off, so this may be a read error. This rearrangement joins TRBV9 to TRBJ1-3; D gene uncertain. The CDR3 runs 16 residues. Germline assignment: CDR1 SGDLS and CDR2 YYNGEE. The CDR3 loop is CASSARGVSSGKTIYF. The CDR3 region has the DNA TGTGCCAGCAGCGCCCGCGGTGTATCTTCTGGAAAAACCATATATTTT.

This clonotype came up many times. The rearrangement joins TRBV20-1 to TRBJ2-7, with no clear D. The V gene lost 0 bases and the J gene lost 7 bases, with 7 bases spanning the gap. This CDR3 is 11 amino acids long. Germline-derived CDR1 and CDR2 are DFQATT and SNEGSKA (reference sequence). For the CDR3, the DNA is TGCAGTGCTAGAGATATCCGGGAGCAGTACTTC. Translated: CSARDIREQYF.

This clonotype occurred many times. The V and J genes are TRBV11-2 and TRBJ2-3, with TRBD2 as a possible D gene (5 bases). Germline V gene sequence: CDR1 SGHAT, CDR2 FQNNGV. V was shortened by 1 base and J by 2 bases, with 13 bases between the two germline ends. CDR3 length: 16 amino acids. In nucleotides, the CDR3 is TGTGCCAGCAGCTTAGTACCGGGGTACCTCACAGATACGCAGTATTTT. Translated, it gives CASSLVPGYLTDTQYF.

This clonotype has ten or more counts. V and J are TRBV24-1 and TRBJ2-3; TRBD2 matches 9 bases. Germline lookup yields CDR1 KGHDR and CDR2 SFDVKD. The junction had 4 bases not matched to a gene; V was cut back by 4 bases and J by 3 bases. The CDR3 has 15 amino acids. CDR3 nucleotides: TGTGCCACCAGTGACCCAAGCGGGGGGACAGATACGCAGTATTTT. Amino acids: CATSDPSGGTDTQYF.

In this sample, this clonotype turned up many times. This chain connects TRBV5-1 to TRBJ2-3; tentative D call: TRBD1 (6 bases). V was shortened by 5 bases and J by 1 base, with 14 bases between the two germline ends. Germline values: CDR1 SGHRS, CDR2 YFSETQ. The CDR3 has 15 amino acids. The CDR3 sequence is CASSSGVGGTDTQYF. The CDR3, as DNA: TGCGCCAGCAGTTCAGGGGTTGGTGGCACAGATACGCAGTATTTT.

This clonotype was detected many times. The genes are TRBV2 and TRBJ1-2; 8 bases align to TRBD1. CDR1 SNHLY and CDR2 FYNNEI come from the germline V gene. This CDR3 spans 13 amino acids. V shed 4 bases and J 5 bases; nucleotides not matched to a gene: 3. CDR3 in amino acids: CASSGGQDYGYTF. The DNA of the CDR3 is TGTGCCAGCAGTGGGGGACAGGATTATGGCTACACCTTC.

This clonotype was counted only a few times. The V call is TRBV7-2, the J call TRBJ1-4, with 9 bases lining up with TRBD1. With V trimmed by 3 bases and J by 8 bases, 7 bases remained unmatched. CDR1 SGHTA and CDR2 FQGNSA come from the germline V gene. This CDR3 has 15 amino acids. In DNA, the CDR3 is TGTGCCAGCAGCTTCCCGGGACAGGGTAGCGAAAAACTGTTTTTT. Translated: CASSFPGQGSEKLFF. Full variable domain (remainder filled in from reference TRBV7-2 and TRBJ1-4): GAGVSQSPSNKVTEKGKDVELRCDPISGHTALYWYRQSLGQGLEFLIYFQGNSAPDKSGLPSDRFSAERTGGSVSTLTIQRTQQEDSAVYLCASSFPGQGSEKLFFGSGTQLSVL.

In its sample, this clonotype was seen many times. This sequence joins TRBV6-5 and TRBJ2-7; TRBD1 aligns across 9 bases. This CDR3 is 14 amino acids long. Germline CDR1 is MNHEY and CDR2 is SVGAGI. With 5 bases clipped from V and 4 bases from J, the junction kept 6 bases outside the gene matches. The CDR3, as DNA: TGTGCCAGCAGTAAGACAGGGGGAAAATACGAGCAGTACTTC. Translated: CASSKTGGKYEQYF.

The sample holds many counts of this clonotype. The rearrangement links TRBV9 to TRBJ1-2; 8 bases match TRBD1. V dropped 0 bases and J dropped 6; count of bases not matched to a gene: 4. This CDR3 is 14 amino acids long. Germline V gene lookup returns CDR1 SGDLS and CDR2 YYNGEE. The CDR3 here is CASSVGRQGNGYTF. In nucleotides, the CDR3 is TGTGCCAGCAGCGTAGGGAGACAGGGGAATGGCTACACCTTC.

Many counts were recorded for this clonotype. This chain connects TRBV11-3 to TRBJ2-7; D not resolved. Germline CDR1 is SGHNT and CDR2 is YENEEA. Trimming shortened V by 5 bases and J by 2 bases, and 19 bases separated the two germline ends. CDR3 length: 16 amino acids. The CDR3 spells CASSPGFGVPPYEQYF. In DNA, the CDR3 is TGTGCCAGCAGCCCAGGATTTGGGGTTCCCCCCTACGAGCAGTACTTC.

This clonotype turned up a few times. This may arise from a read error, as a much more abundant clone is one base away. The CDR3 protein is CSAPGKGAFGYTF. The DNA for the CDR3 is TGCAGCGCCCCGGGAAAGGGGGCTTTCGGCTACACCTTC. The rearrangement uses TRBV29-1 and TRBJ1-2, with 7 bases identical to TRBD1. The CDR3 loop spans 13 amino acids. Germline V lookup: CDR1 SQVTM, CDR2 ANQGSEA. V lost 7 bases, J lost 8 bases, and 13 bases stayed unmatched.

As concerns this clonotype: A much larger clonotype is one base distant, so this may be a read error. The rearrangement links TRBV29-1 to TRBJ2-3, with D perhaps matching TRBD1 (6 bases). Germline V lookup: CDR1 SQVTM, CDR2 ANQGSEA. V lost 7 bases, J lost 5 bases, and 13 bases lay in between. This CDR3 spans 12 amino acids. The CDR3 reads CSEDSLRDTQYF. DNA for the CDR3: TGCAGCGAGGACAGTTTAAGAGATACGCAGTATTTT.

This clonotype was observed at least ten times. J is TRBJ1-6 and V is TRBV20-1, with D perhaps TRBD1 (5 bases). The CDR3 loop spans 12 amino acids. CDR1 is DFQATT, CDR2 SNEGSKA, per germline (reference sequence). V was pared by 8 bases and J by 8 bases, with 13 bases between. CDR3 bases: TGCAGTTCCCAATCGGGGGATTCACCCCTCCACTTT. Protein sequence: CSSQSGDSPLHF.